Shown below are 30 T cell receptor beta chains from a single sample sequenced in a study of CD8+CD57+ T cells in acquired aplastic anemia (dated by TCRdb to between 2017 and 2018). The patients picked for sequencing were ones in whom flow cytometry had shown an expansion of CD8+CD57+ cells. These reads were obtained on an Illumina HiSeq 2000. TCR beta VDJ combination and CDR3 sequence profiling used genomic DNA as the template. Clones were called with MiXCR by TCRdb after fastp trimmed the public reads at Q25, and only in-frame beta chains were retained. Entries are consolidated by CDR3 protein sequence, retaining the most common genes and DNA. The sample table contains about 160,000 distinct CDR3 sequences; only one count was recorded for around 75% of them. The ten largest clones capture 40% to 55% of the sample. What was sequenced was sorted CD4+, CD8+, or CD8+CD57+ T cells (not recorded which) from PBMCs. Source of these receptors: a human donor with aplastic anemia.

The chain uses TRBV7-9 and TRBJ2-7, with D possibly being TRBD2 (6 bases). Per germline, CDR1 SEHNR and CDR2 FQNEAQ (reference sequence). The CDR3 spans 16 residues. The V end lost 4 bases, the J end lost 3 bases, and 19 bases lay between the germline ends. In nucleotides, the CDR3 is TGTGCCAGCAGCTCATTGGGGGTCGGGGGAGGCTACGAGCAGTACTTC. Translated, it gives CASSSLGVGGGYEQYF.

The CDR3 protein is CASSSEAVYEQYF. The CDR3 DNA is TGTGCCAGCAGTTCAGAAGCTGTCTACGAGCAGTACTTC. The chain is built from TRBV12-3 or TRBV12-4 and TRBJ2-7; D unclear. V lost 4 bases and J lost 3, with 10 bases in between. The CDR3 is made up of 13 amino acids.

This chain joins TRBV20-1 and TRBJ2-7; D is unresolved. V was cut by 0 bases and J by 3 bases, with 15 bases left in between. Germline values: CDR1 DFQATT, CDR2 SNEGSKA (reference sequence). The CDR3 totals 15 residues. Here the CDR3 reads CSARDYQDPGYEQYF. The CDR3 DNA is TGCAGTGCTAGAGATTACCAGGACCCGGGCTACGAGCAGTACTTC.

The rearrangement links TRBV20-1 to TRBJ2-5; possible D gene TRBD1, 7 bases. The CDR3 is 14 residues long. CDR1 is DFQATT and CDR2 is SNEGSKA in the germline V gene (reference sequence). V was pared by 2 bases and J by 5 bases, with 15 bases between. The CDR3 loop reads CSARRGDSQETQYF. In nucleotides, the CDR3 is TGCAGTGCTAGAAGGGGGGACAGTCAGGAGACCCAGTACTTC.

The chain has TRBV20-1 and TRBJ2-1, with D perhaps given as TRBD1 or TRBD2 (5 bases each). V was cut by 1 base and J by 6 bases, with 13 bases left in between. The CDR3 is made up of 14 amino acids. Germline V gene data show CDR1 as DFQATT and CDR2 as SNEGSKA (reference sequence). The CDR3 DNA reads as TGCAGTGCTAGAGTTGTGGGGGACCGCAATGAGCAGTTCTTC. Amino acids: CSARVVGDRNEQFF.

The V call is TRBV5-1, the J call TRBJ1-2; D is uncertain. The CDR3 is made up of 12 amino acids. Germline V CDR1 and CDR2: SGHRS, YFSETQ. Trimming took off 5 bases at V and 8 bases at J, with 13 bases between the two ends. The CDR3 DNA reads as TGCGCCAGCAGGCTGGGATGGGAGGGCTACACCTTC. Its protein product is CASRLGWEGYTF. Complete variable domain (other parts from reference TRBV5-1 and TRBJ1-2): KAGVTQTPRYLIKTRGQQVTLSCSPISGHRSVSWYQQTPGQGLQFLFEYFSETQRNKGNFPGRFSGRQFSNSRSEMNVSTLELGDSALYLCASRLGWEGYTFGSGTRLTVV.

This sequence joins TRBV7-8 and TRBJ2-5; D gene unclear. Trimming took 1 base from V and 1 from J, leaving 7 bases between them. The germline V gene encodes CDR1 SGHVS and CDR2 FQNEAQ. This CDR3 has 14 amino acids. DNA of the CDR3: TGTGCCAGCAGCTTAGTATACACCCAAGAGACCCAGTACTTC. Its protein is CASSLVYTQETQYF.

The J gene is TRBJ2-5, the V gene TRBV20-1; 8 bases align to TRBD2. Germline CDR1 reads DFQATT; CDR2 reads SNEGSKA (reference sequence). With V trimmed by 1 base and J by 2 bases, 9 bases remained unmatched. The CDR3 has 16 residues. CDR3 amino acids: CSARAVASGLQETQYF. CDR3 nucleotide sequence: TGCAGTGCTAGAGCTGTGGCTAGCGGGTTACAAGAGACCCAGTACTTC.

For this clonotype: A read error may account for a junction end that differs from germline. This chain uses TRBV5-1 with TRBJ1-2, with D perhaps TRBD1 (6 bases). This CDR3 has 15 amino acids. Germline V CDR1 and CDR2: SGHRS, YFSETQ. CDR3 sequence: CASSLVSDRPYGYTF. The CDR3 coding sequence is TGTGCCAGCAGCTTGGTTTCGGACAGACCCTATGGCTACACCTTC.

V and J are TRBV7-2 and TRBJ1-2; D is unclear. This CDR3 spans 15 amino acids. Germline V gene lookup returns CDR1 SGHTA and CDR2 FQGNSA. Trimming cost V 1 base and J 3 bases, with 12 bases left between them. The CDR3 spells CASSLGIGIDYGYTF. The DNA of the CDR3 is TGTGCCAGCAGCTTAGGAATAGGGATCGACTATGGCTACACCTTC.

The chain has TRBV25-1 and TRBJ1-6; 9 bases agree with TRBD1. The CDR3 has 14 amino acids. V dropped 10 bases and J dropped 7; count of bases not matched to a gene: 8. CDR1 MGHDK and CDR2 SYGVNS come from the germline V gene. CDR3 in amino acids: CATTGGGWNSPLHF. DNA of the CDR3: TGTGCCACTACAGGGGGCGGTTGGAATTCACCCCTCCACTTT.

The chain is built from TRBV20-1 and TRBJ2-7; D unresolved. V lost 5 bases, J lost 2 bases, and 4 bases lay in between. Germline assignment: CDR1 DFQATT and CDR2 SNEGSKA (reference sequence). The CDR3 extends over 10 amino acids. The CDR3 DNA is TGCAGTGCTCAAGCCTACGAGCAGTACTTC. It codes for CSAQAYEQYF.

CDR3 bases: TGTGCCACCAGTGACCCGGGGACAGATAGCACAGATACGCAGTATTTT. This encodes CATSDPGTDSTDTQYF. V gene TRBV24-1 combines with J gene TRBJ2-3; 7 nucleotides line up with TRBD1. CDR1 KGHDR and CDR2 SFDVKD come from the germline V gene. The CDR3 has 16 amino acids. The V gene end was trimmed by 4 bases and the J gene end by 0 bases; junction bases not matched to a gene: 6.

The J gene is TRBJ2-7, the V gene TRBV20-1; 10 bases are a match to TRBD1. Trimming cost V 7 bases and J 2 bases; bases outside gene matches: 11. In germline, CDR1 is DFQATT, CDR2 SNEGSKA (reference sequence). The CDR3 loop spans 15 amino acids. The CDR3 DNA reads as TGCAGTGGCAAATCGCCGGGACAGGGGCCCTACGAGCAGTACTTC. It encodes CSGKSPGQGPYEQYF.

This clonotype was seen a handful of times. This sequence joins TRBV5-8 and TRBJ2-7; tentatively, D is TRBD1 or TRBD2 (5 bases each). Looked up from germline, CDR1 is SGHTS and CDR2 is YDEGEE. V was clipped by 4 bases and J by 7 bases, with 12 bases between them. The CDR3 sequence is 12 residues long. CDR3 in DNA: TGTGCCAGCAGCCCCGGTGGGGGTGAGCAGTACTTC. This gives the protein CASSPGGGEQYF. Full variable domain (rest looked up from reference TRBV5-8 and TRBJ2-7): EAGVTQSPTHLIKTRGQQATLRCSPISGHTSVYWYQQALGLGLQFLLWYDEGEERNRGNFPPRFSGRQFPNYSSELNVNALELEDSALYLCASSPGGGEQYFGPGTRLTVT.

The J gene is TRBJ2-5, the V gene TRBV20-1; TRBD1 agrees at 10 bases. V shed 3 bases, J shed 3 bases, and the junction held 4 bases outside the gene matches. This CDR3 comprises 14 residues. Germline loops: CDR1 DFQATT, CDR2 SNEGSKA (reference sequence). The DNA of the CDR3 is TGCAGTGCTAGTCAAGGGACAGGGGAAGAGACCCAGTACTTC. This sequence encodes CSASQGTGEETQYF.

The rearrangement uses TRBV7-9 and TRBJ2-1; D remains ambiguous. The CDR3 covers 12 residues. V was clipped by 4 bases and J by 5 bases, with 6 bases between them. Germline CDR1 SEHNR, CDR2 FQNEAQ (reference sequence). As DNA, the CDR3 is TGTGCCAGCAGCTACACCCACAATGAGCAGTTCTTC. This translates into CASSYTHNEQFF.

The rearrangement joins TRBV10-3 to TRBJ1-4; D ambiguous. The CDR3 is 15 amino acids. Germline CDR1 and CDR2: ENHRY and SYGVKD. V gave up 3 bases and J gave up 7 bases, with 15 bases separating them. Written as DNA, the CDR3 is TGTGCCATCAGTGATCGGGCTTCGACGGGTGAAAAACTGTTTTTT. The encoded protein is CAISDRASTGEKLFF.

The rearrangement uses TRBV4-1 and TRBJ2-5, with a weak D call TRBD2 (5 bases). The ends were cut back, 0 bases at V and 2 bases at J, with 16 bases in the middle. The CDR3 sequence is 17 residues long. Germline CDR1 reads MGHRA; CDR2 reads YSYEKL. The CDR3 DNA reads TGCGCCAGCAGCCAAGATCTGGGAGAGGGAACGCAAGAGACCCAGTACTTC. As protein: CASSQDLGEGTQETQYF.

This sequence joins TRBV7-8 and TRBJ1-1; D call uncertain. The CDR3 loop spans 14 amino acids. V was clipped by 2 bases and J by 4 bases, with 11 bases between them. Germline loops: CDR1 SGHVS, CDR2 FQNEAQ. The CDR3 DNA reads TGTGCCAGCAGCTTAAGGGATAGTGGCACTGAAGCTTTCTTT. It specifies CASSLRDSGTEAFF.

This clonotype came up many times. The V gene is TRBV20-1, the J gene TRBJ2-7; 7 bases map to TRBD1. The V segment lost 5 bases and the J segment 7 bases; nucleotides outside the gene matches: 14. Germline values: CDR1 DFQATT, CDR2 SNEGSKA (reference sequence). The CDR3 is 14 amino acids. Written as DNA, the CDR3 is TGCAGTGCTTTAGCCGGACAGGATCTTCGGGAGCAGTACTTC. It is translated as CSALAGQDLREQYF.

CDR3 protein: CASSQQGASGTEAFF. For the CDR3, the DNA is TGTGCCAGCAGCCAACAGGGGGCGTCGGGCACTGAAGCTTTCTTT. V and J are TRBV11-2 and TRBJ1-1; 9 nucleotides agree with TRBD1. The CDR3 is 15 residues long. The V gene's germline CDR1 is SGHAT and CDR2 FQNNGV. The ends lost 5 bases at V and 4 bases at J; junction bases unmatched: 8.

The rearrangement joins TRBV15 to TRBJ2-5; D perhaps matches TRBD2 (6 bases). Germline V gene data show CDR1 as LNHNV and CDR2 as YYDKDF (reference sequence). CDR3 length: 16 residues. The V end lost 0 bases, the J end lost 3 bases, and 14 bases lay between the germline ends. CDR3 sequence (DNA): TGTGCCACCAGCAGAGATCGCGGGATTGGGGAAGAGACCCAGTACTTC. Translated: CATSRDRGIGEETQYF.

This clonotype was picked up one time. The chain joins TRBV29-1 to TRBJ2-7, with D tentatively TRBD1 or TRBD2 (5 bases each). Germline V lookup: CDR1 SQVTM, CDR2 ANQGSEA. This CDR3 region has 14 residues. V was clipped by 3 bases and J by 0 bases, with 12 bases between them. Written as DNA, the CDR3 is TGCAGCGTTGAGGGGGATGGGGTCTCCTACGAGCAGTACTTC. Translated, it gives CSVEGDGVSYEQYF.

This chain connects TRBV2 to TRBJ2-1, with D possibly TRBD2 on 7 matching bases. The V end was cut by 4 bases, the J end by 6 bases, with 16 bases between. This CDR3 contains 15 residues. CDR1 and CDR2 from the germline V gene are SNHLY and FYNNEI. CDR3 amino acids: CASSGEGGRGNEQFF. CDR3 DNA: TGTGCCAGCAGTGGGGAGGGCGGCAGGGGCAATGAGCAGTTCTTC.

As DNA, the CDR3 is TGCAGTGCTAGCAATGGACAGGGGAGTAACGAGCAGTACTTC. Amino acid sequence: CSASNGQGSNEQYF. V and J are TRBV20-1 and TRBJ2-7; 9 nucleotides match TRBD1. This CDR3 spans 14 amino acids. V dropped 3 bases and J dropped 5; count of bases not matched to a gene: 8. Per germline, CDR1 DFQATT and CDR2 SNEGSKA (reference sequence).

The chain uses TRBV6-5 and TRBJ2-7, with D possibly TRBD1 on 5 matching bases. The length of the CDR3 is 12 residues. Germline-derived CDR1 and CDR2 are MNHEY and SVGAGI. Between the trimmed V and J ends, which lost 2 bases and 3 bases, there was a span of 5 bases. The CDR3 loop is CASSYDSYEQYF. The CDR3 DNA sequence: TGTGCCAGCAGTTACGACAGCTACGAGCAGTACTTC.

The CDR3, as DNA: TGTGCCAGCAGTCCACTTCGGACAGTACATGGCTACACCTTC. Amino acid sequence: CASSPLRTVHGYTF. The chain carries TRBV7-9 and TRBJ1-2, with a tentative D call TRBD1 (6 bases). Germline loops: CDR1 SEHNR, CDR2 FQNEAQ (reference sequence). V shed 6 bases and J shed 6 bases, with 17 bases lying between them. The CDR3 contains 14 residues.

The rearrangement uses TRBV5-6 and TRBJ2-5, with 7 bases that match TRBD2. V gave up 2 bases and J gave up 2 bases; unmatched junction bases: 12. CDR3 length: 17 amino acids. Germline values: CDR1 SGHDT, CDR2 YYEEEE. The DNA for the CDR3 is TGTGCCAGCAGCTTAGGTATATCAGCGGGAATTCAAGAGACCCAGTACTTC. Its translation is CASSLGISAGIQETQYF. The full variable domain, rest sourced from reference TRBV5-6 and TRBJ2-5, is DAGVTQSPTHLIKTRGQQVTLRCSPKSGHDTVSWYQQALGQGPQFIFQYYEEEERQRGNFPDRFSGHQFPNYSSELNVNALLLGDSALYLCASSLGISAGIQETQYFGPGTRLLVL.

The chain is built from TRBV5-4 and TRBJ1-6, with a tentative D call TRBD1 (6 bases). Germline CDR1 is SGHNT and CDR2 is YYREEE (reference sequence). The CDR3 totals 14 residues. Trimming removed 4 bases at V and 7 bases at J, with 12 bases between. CDR3 in amino acids: CASSRGQLNSPLHF. CDR3 sequence (DNA): TGTGCCAGCAGCCGAGGACAGCTAAATTCACCCCTCCACTTT.